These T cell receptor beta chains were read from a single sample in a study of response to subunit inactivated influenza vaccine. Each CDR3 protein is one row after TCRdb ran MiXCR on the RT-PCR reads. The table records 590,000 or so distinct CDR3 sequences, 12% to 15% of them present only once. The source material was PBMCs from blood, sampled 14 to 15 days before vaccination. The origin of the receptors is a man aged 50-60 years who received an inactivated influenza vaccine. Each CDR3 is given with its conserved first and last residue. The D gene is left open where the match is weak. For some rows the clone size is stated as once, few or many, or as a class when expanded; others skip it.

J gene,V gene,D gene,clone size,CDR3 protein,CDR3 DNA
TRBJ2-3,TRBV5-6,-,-,CASPARLGGTDTQYF,TGTGCCAGCCCAGCGCGGCTGGGGGGCACAGATACGCAGTATTTT
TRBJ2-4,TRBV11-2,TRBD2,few,CASSGKGDRLAGEYF,TGTGCCAGCAGCGGTAAGGGGGATCGACTAGCGGGAGAGTACTTC
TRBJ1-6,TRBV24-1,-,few,CATSDHGNSPLHF,TGTGCCACCAGTGACCACGGCAATTCACCCCTCCACTTT
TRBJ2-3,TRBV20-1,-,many,CSAPRGQGNTQYF,TGCAGTGCTCCCCGGGGGCAGGGGAATACGCAGTATTTT
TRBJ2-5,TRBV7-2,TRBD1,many,CASSLRQGGQETQYF,TGTGCCAGCAGCCTAAGACAGGGCGGCCAAGAGACCCAGTACTTC
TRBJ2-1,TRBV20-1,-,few,CSANRQEKISYNEQFF,TGCAGTGCTAATCGACAGGAGAAGATCTCCTACAATGAGCAGTTCTTC
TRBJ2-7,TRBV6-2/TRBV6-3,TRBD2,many,CASSYSPSGRAIYEQYF,TGTGCCAGCAGTTACTCGCCTAGCGGGAGGGCTATCTACGAGCAGTACTTC
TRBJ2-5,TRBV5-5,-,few,CASSLWLQQETQYF,TGTGCCAGCAGCTTGTGGCTCCAACAAGAGACCCAGTACTTC
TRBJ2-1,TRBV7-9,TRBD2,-,CASSLRERDYNEQFF,TGTGCCAGCAGCTTAAGGGAGCGGGATTACAATGAGCAGTTCTTC
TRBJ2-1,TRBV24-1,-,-,CATSDQNSESYNEQFF,TGTGCCACCAGTGACCAAAACTCCGAATCCTACAATGAGCAGTTCTTC
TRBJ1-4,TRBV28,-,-,CASSFAPRGGEKLFF,TGTGCCAGCAGTTTCGCCCCGAGAGGGGGGGAAAAACTGTTTTTT
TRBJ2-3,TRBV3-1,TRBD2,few,CASSLGSGRALTDTQYF,TGTGCCAGCAGCCTAGGTAGCGGGAGGGCCTTGACAGATACGCAGTATTTT
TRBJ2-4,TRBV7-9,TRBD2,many,CASSLGGGSDIQYF,TGTGCCAGCAGCTTAGGGGGGGGTTCCGACATTCAGTACTTC
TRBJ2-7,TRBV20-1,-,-,CSTLYSGGAYEQYF,TGCAGTACCCTATATAGCGGAGGGGCCTACGAGCAGTACTTC
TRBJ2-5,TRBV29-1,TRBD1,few,CSVEETGGETQYF,TGCAGCGTTGAAGAAACAGGGGGAGAGACCCAGTACTTC
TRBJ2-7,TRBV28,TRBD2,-,CASSPEGLAGVSEQYF,TGTGCCAGCAGCCCCGAGGGACTAGCGGGAGTATCCGAGCAGTACTTC
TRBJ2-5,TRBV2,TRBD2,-,CASSELSSGETQYF,TGTGCCAGCAGTGAATTGTCTAGCGGGGAGACCCAGTACTTC
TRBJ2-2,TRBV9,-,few,CASSVIAGELFF,TGTGCCAGCAGCGTGATAGCCGGGGAGCTGTTTTTT
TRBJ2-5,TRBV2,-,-,CASTLEQNQETQYF,TGTGCCAGCACCCTCGAACAGAACCAAGAGACCCAGTACTTC
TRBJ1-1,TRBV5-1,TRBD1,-,CASSWGGQAKIPGEAFF,TGCGCCAGCAGCTGGGGGGGACAGGCCAAAATCCCCGGTGAAGCTTTCTTT
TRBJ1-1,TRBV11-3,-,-,CASSLRGGEAFF,TGTGCCAGCAGCTTACGCGGGGGTGAAGCTTTCTTT
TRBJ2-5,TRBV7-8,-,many,CASSPRGDRRFGETQYF,TGTGCCAGCAGTCCTAGGGGGGACAGACGATTTGGGGAGACCCAGTACTTC
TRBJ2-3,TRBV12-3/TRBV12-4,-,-,CASRVASSTDTQYF,TGTGCCAGCCGAGTTGCCTCTAGCACAGATACGCAGTATTTT
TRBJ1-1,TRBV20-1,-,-,CSARDGVTGVYTEAFF,TGCAGTGCTAGAGATGGCGTTACCGGGGTTTACACTGAAGCTTTCTTT
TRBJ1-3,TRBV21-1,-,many,CASSNGQESSGNTIYF,TGTGCCAGCAGCAACGGACAGGAGAGCTCTGGAAACACCATATATTTT
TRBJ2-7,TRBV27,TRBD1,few,CASSKDRVSTYEQYF,TGTGCCAGCAGTAAGGACAGGGTGTCAACCTACGAGCAGTACTTC
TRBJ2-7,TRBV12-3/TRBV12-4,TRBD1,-,CASNTGGSAYEQYF,TGTGCCAGCAATACAGGGGGTAGCGCCTACGAGCAGTACTTC
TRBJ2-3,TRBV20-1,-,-,CSASPWEDTQYF,TGCAGTGCTAGCCCGTGGGAAGATACGCAGTATTTT
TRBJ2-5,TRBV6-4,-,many,CASIDPFRAGGPPQETQYF,TGTGCCAGCATTGACCCCTTTAGGGCCGGGGGGCCCCCACAAGAGACCCAGTACTTC
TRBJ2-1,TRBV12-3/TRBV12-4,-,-,CASSFFGGFQNEQFF,TGTGCCAGCAGTTTTTTTGGTGGGTTTCAAAATGAGCAGTTCTTC
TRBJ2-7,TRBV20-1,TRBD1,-,CSASQGVAYEQYF,TGCAGTGCTAGTCAGGGGGTGGCCTACGAGCAGTACTTC
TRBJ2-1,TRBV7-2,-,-,CASSPAWYNEQFF,TGTGCCAGCAGCCCAGCGTGGTACAATGAGCAGTTCTTC
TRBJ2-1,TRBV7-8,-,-,CASSLAGLTNEQFF,TGTGCCAGCAGCTTAGCGGGATTGACGAATGAGCAGTTCTTC
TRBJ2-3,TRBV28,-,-,CASSLLTRLLASTDTQYF,TGTGCCAGCAGTTTGTTAACTCGACTACTAGCCAGCACAGATACGCAGTATTTT
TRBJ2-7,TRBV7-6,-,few,CASSKSAGTYEQYF,TGTGCCAGCAGCAAGTCGGCGGGGACCTACGAGCAGTACTTC
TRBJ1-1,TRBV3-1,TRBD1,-,CASSQHGQGAVISVFF,TGTGCCAGCAGCCAACACGGACAGGGGGCGGTCATATCGGTTTTCTTT
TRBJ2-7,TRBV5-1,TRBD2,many,CASSLDGTSGNEQYF,TGCGCCAGCAGCTTGGATGGGACTAGCGGGAACGAGCAGTACTTC
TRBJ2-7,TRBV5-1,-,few,CASSSWTDPYEQYF,TGCGCCAGCAGCTCGTGGACGGACCCCTACGAGCAGTACTTC
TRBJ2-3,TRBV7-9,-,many,CASSSQGDTQYF,TGTGCCAGCAGCTCCCAAGGGGATACGCAGTATTTT
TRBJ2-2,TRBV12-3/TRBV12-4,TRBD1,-,CASSNRGWDTGELFF,TGTGCCAGCAGTAACAGGGGCTGGGACACCGGGGAGCTGTTTTTT
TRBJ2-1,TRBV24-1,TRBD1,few,CATSDLGRGNEQFF,TGTGCCACCAGTGATTTGGGCAGGGGGAATGAGCAGTTCTTC
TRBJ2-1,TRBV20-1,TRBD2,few,CSPWTSGNNEQFF,TGCAGTCCATGGACTAGCGGAAACAATGAGCAGTTCTTC
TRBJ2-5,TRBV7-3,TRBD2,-,CASSQLGLAETQYF,TGTGCCAGCAGCCAGTTAGGACTAGCCGAGACCCAGTACTTC
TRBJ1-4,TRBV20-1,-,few,CSARVQGEKLFF,TGCAGTGCTAGAGTGCAGGGGGAAAAACTGTTTTTT
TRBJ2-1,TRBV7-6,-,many,CASGFAGLEQFF,TGTGCCAGTGGCTTTGCAGGCCTAGAGCAGTTCTTC
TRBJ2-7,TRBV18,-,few,CASSPFADTIYEQYF,TGTGCCAGCTCACCTTTCGCCGACACTATTTACGAGCAGTACTTC
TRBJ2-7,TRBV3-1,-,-,CASSQESRKREQYF,TGTGCCAGCAGCCAAGAGTCACGGAAGAGGGAGCAGTACTTC
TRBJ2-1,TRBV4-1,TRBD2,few,CASSLPKASGVDNEQFF,TGCGCCAGCAGCCTTCCTAAGGCTAGCGGGGTCGACAATGAGCAGTTCTTC
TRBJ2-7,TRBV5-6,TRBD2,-,CASSPNGGGLAKRYEQYF,TGTGCCAGCAGCCCTAACGGGGGTGGACTAGCGAAAAGGTACGAGCAGTACTTC
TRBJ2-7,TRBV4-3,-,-,CARGQSVYEQYF,TGCGCCAGGGGACAAAGCGTCTACGAGCAGTACTTC
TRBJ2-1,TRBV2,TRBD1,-,CASSELQGVNNEQFF,TGTGCCAGCAGTGAACTGCAGGGGGTAAACAATGAGCAGTTCTTC
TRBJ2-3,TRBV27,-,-,CASTSLQTTDTQYF,TGTGCCAGCACTTCCCTGCAGACCACAGATACGCAGTATTTT
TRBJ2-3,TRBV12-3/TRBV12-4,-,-,CASRRTVTNTDTQYF,TGTGCCAGCAGAAGGACTGTCACGAACACAGATACGCAGTATTTT
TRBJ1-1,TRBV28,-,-,CASSWHSGTEAFF,TGTGCCAGCAGTTGGCACTCGGGCACTGAAGCTTTCTTT
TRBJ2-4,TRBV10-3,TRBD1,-,CAISEPLDRGKNIQYF,TGTGCCATCAGTGAGCCCCTGGACAGGGGCAAAAACATTCAGTACTTC
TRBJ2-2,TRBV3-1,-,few,CASSPIQNTGELFF,TGTGCCAGCAGCCCAATACAGAACACCGGGGAGCTGTTTTTT